This T cell receptor beta chain was sequenced for a study of cytomegalovirus exposure and HLA in healthy donors. General study findings and limits: Indistinguishable V segments, including TRBV6-2 and TRBV6-3, were excluded. In a later analysis, CMV-associated beta chains were mostly HLA-associated, it appeared.

Comments on this clone: What it binds is not known.

A multiplex PCR was run with 60 Vbeta primers and 13 Jbeta primers. As originally analysed: Roughly 10 million shared chains were among approximately 80 million unique TCR beta chains counted in a later analysis. TCRdb keeps only in-frame clones here, not all; method: immunoSEQ multiplex PCR. D and trimming were read from the DNA, whereas the V and J calls and clone size are those reported in that table. The sample yields 90,000 to 120,000 clones, around 84% seen once. Germline CDR1 reads MNHNS; CDR2 reads SASEGT. V lost 5 bases, J lost 1 base, and 3 bases stayed unmatched. This CDR3 has 14 residues. This clonotype originated in a young woman in good health and CMV-seronegative. The J gene is TRBJ2-5, the V gene TRBV6-1; 8 positions agree with TRBD2. The sequenced sample consisted of PBMCs. The chain's CDR3 is CASSLGGAQETQYF. The CDR3 DNA reads as TGTGCCAGCAGTCTCGGGGGGGCCCAAGAGACCCAGTACTTC.